Presented here are 20 T cell receptor beta chains from one specimen sequenced in a study of control samples from healthy donors and cancer patients (dated by TCRdb to 2018 to 2021). To prepare the library, the immunoSEQ multiplex PCR assay was applied. TCRdb obtained this table from immuneACCESS and retained in-frame rearrangements with V and J assigned. These tables miss some clones; where compared with another copy, unresolved V genes account for less than half of the shortfall, and the remainder is unexplained. The table for this sample lists about 98,000 clones; about 79% of them were counted only once. Together, the top ten hold about 10% of the sample. The sample taken for sequencing was blood. The receptor set was obtained from a woman aged 30 to 39 in good health.

The CDR3 here is CASSQDWRQHTEAFF. CDR3 sequence (DNA): TGTGCCAGCAGCCAAGATTGGAGACAGCACACTGAAGCTTTCTTT. This chain joins TRBV4-2 and TRBJ1-1, with D maybe TRBD1 (5 bases). Germline lookup yields CDR1 LGHNA and CDR2 YNFKEQ. The CDR3 extends over 15 amino acids. Trimming removed 0 bases from V and 3 bases from J, with 11 bases in between.

This clone came up once. The rearrangement uses TRBV30 and TRBJ1-5; D is ambiguous. The germline V gene encodes CDR1 GTSNPN and CDR2 SVGIG (reference sequence). V was trimmed by 0 bases and J by 8 bases, leaving 8 bases between them. The CDR3 is 12 residues long. In nucleotides, the CDR3 is TGTGCCTGGAGTGTACAGAGGAAGCCCCAGCATTTT. Its translation is CAWSVQRKPQHF.

This sequence joins TRBV19 and TRBJ1-5; weak D call: TRBD1 (5 bases). CDR1 is LNHDA, CDR2 SQIVND, per germline (reference sequence). The V gene lost 5 bases and the J gene lost 7 bases, with 15 bases spanning the gap. The CDR3 has 14 residues. The CDR3 loop is CASSGPGFGQPQHF. The CDR3 DNA follows: TGTGCCAGTAGTGGTCCAGGGTTCGGGCAGCCCCAGCATTTT. Filled out from reference TRBV19 and TRBJ1-5, the complete variable domain reads DGGITQSPKYLFRKEGQNVTLSCEQNLNHDAMYWYRQDPGQGLRLIYYSQIVNDFQKGDIAEGYSVSREKKESFPLTVTSAQKNPTAFYLCASSGPGFGQPQHFGDGTRLSIL.

The J gene is TRBJ2-7, the V gene TRBV5-6; TRBD1 agrees at 7 bases. This CDR3 has 15 residues. With 1 base clipped from V and 3 bases from J, the junction kept 7 bases outside the gene matches. Per germline, CDR1 SGHDT and CDR2 YYEEEE. For the CDR3, the DNA is TGTGCCAGCAGCTTGCCCGGGACAGCATACTACGAGCAGTACTTC. Its translation: CASSLPGTAYYEQYF.

This clone was detected only once. This chain uses TRBV7-3 with TRBJ2-3, with D hard to call. Trimming took off 4 bases at V and 6 bases at J, with 11 bases between the two ends. Per the germline V gene, CDR1 is SGHTA and CDR2 is FQGTGA. This CDR3 is built from 13 residues. Here the CDR3 DNA reads TGTGCCAGCAGCTCCTTACGGCAGGATACGCAGTATTTT. It is translated as CASSSLRQDTQYF.

The CDR3 loop reads CASSKQGLITGELFF. The CDR3 nucleotides are TGTGCCAGCAGCAAACAGGGCCTAATTACCGGGGAGCTGTTTTTT. V usage is TRBV7-3 and J usage is TRBJ2-2; TRBD1 might be the D (6 bases). The length of the CDR3 is 15 residues. Per the germline V gene, CDR1 is SGHTA and CDR2 is FQGTGA. The ends were cut back, 5 bases at V and 5 bases at J, with 15 bases in the middle. Full variable domain (rest looked up from reference TRBV7-3 and TRBJ2-2): GAGVSQTPSNKVTEKGKYVELRCDPISGHTALYWYRQSLGQGPEFLIYFQGTGAADDSGLPNDRFFAVRPEGSVSTLKIQRTERGDSAVYLCASSKQGLITGELFFGEGSRLTVL.

This chain joins TRBV12-3 or TRBV12-4 and TRBJ2-7, with 7 bases identical to TRBD1. The CDR3 length is 13 residues. V dropped 5 bases and J dropped 5; count of bases not matched to a gene: 6. The CDR3 DNA reads as TGTGCCAGCAGTACCGACAGGGTCCACGAGCAGTACTTC. This encodes CASSTDRVHEQYF.

The J gene is TRBJ2-7, the V gene TRBV18; a possible D gene is TRBD2 (6 bases). Germline loops: CDR1 KGHSH, CDR2 LQKENI. V shed 1 base and J shed 2 bases, with 12 bases lying between them. This CDR3 is built from 15 residues. CDR3 residues: CASSPLGGSPYEQYF. CDR3 in DNA: TGTGCCAGCTCACCACTCGGGGGTTCCCCCTACGAGCAGTACTTC.

The CDR3 region is CASSPDRGVNQPQHF. The CDR3 DNA reads TGTGCCAGCAGCCCGGACAGGGGGGTCAATCAGCCCCAGCATTTT. This sequence joins TRBV5-4 and TRBJ1-5; 10 nucleotides match TRBD1. The CDR3 is 15 amino acids. CDR1 and CDR2 (germline): SGHNT, YYREEE (reference sequence). The V segment lost 4 bases and the J segment 3 bases; nucleotides outside the gene matches: 4.

This clone has just one count. The chain is built from TRBV6-2 or TRBV6-3 and TRBJ1-5; 12 bases align to TRBD1. J was trimmed by 5 bases and V by 4 bases; bases with no gene match: 6. The length of the CDR3 is 16 residues. CDR1 is MNHEY, CDR2 SVGEGT, per germline. The CDR3 spells CASSSPGQGAYQPQHF. The CDR3 DNA sequence: TGTGCCAGCAGTTCACCGGGACAGGGGGCATATCAGCCCCAGCATTTT.

This clone turned up a few times. V gene TRBV4-3 combines with J gene TRBJ1-6; D is unclear. Trimming shortened V by 4 bases and J by 10 bases, and 17 bases separated the two germline ends. The CDR3 consists of 15 residues. Per germline, CDR1 LGHNA and CDR2 YSLEER. In nucleotides, the CDR3 is TGCGCCAGCAGCCCGAGCGCAAGGTCTGCGTCACCCCTCCACTTT. It specifies CASSPSARSASPLHF.

The chain carries TRBV11-1 and TRBJ1-6; D is possibly TRBD1 (6 bases). V dropped 1 base and J dropped 15 bases, with 10 bases sitting between them. Looked up from germline, CDR1 is SGHAT and CDR2 is FQDESV (reference sequence). The CDR3 totals 12 residues. CDR3 in amino acids: CASSLVGGHLHF. The CDR3 DNA reads TGTGCCAGCAGCTTAGTAGGGGGTCACCTCCACTTT.

The chain links TRBV4-3 to TRBJ2-5; 11 bases agree with TRBD2. The CDR3 runs 18 residues. After removal of 2 bases from V and 2 bases from J, the junction contained 10 bases not matched to a gene. The V gene's germline CDR1 is LGHNA and CDR2 YSLEER. The CDR3 coding sequence is TGCGCCAGCAGCCAAACCTTTAGCGGGGGGGCCTATCAAGAGACCCAGTACTTC. It translates to CASSQTFSGGAYQETQYF.

In DNA form, the CDR3 reads TGTGCCAGTAGTGGTGGGGACCAAGAGACCCAGTACTTC. This gives the protein CASSGGDQETQYF. The V call is TRBV19, the J call TRBJ2-5; D remains unclear. Germline V CDR1 and CDR2: LNHDA, SQIVND (reference sequence). CDR3 length: 13 residues. V was pared by 5 bases and J by 0 bases, with 7 bases between.

This chain joins TRBV5-1 and TRBJ1-2, with a weak D call TRBD1 (5 bases). The length of the CDR3 is 16 residues. The V gene lost 0 bases and the J gene lost 0 bases, with 12 bases spanning the gap. Germline CDR1 is SGHRS and CDR2 is YFSETQ. The CDR3 here is CASSLDGTSANYGYTF. The CDR3 nucleotides read TGCGCCAGCAGCTTGGACGGGACGTCAGCTAACTATGGCTACACCTTC. Full variable domain (rest looked up from reference TRBV5-1 and TRBJ1-2): KAGVTQTPRYLIKTRGQQVTLSCSPISGHRSVSWYQQTPGQGLQFLFEYFSETQRNKGNFPGRFSGRQFSNSRSEMNVSTLELGDSALYLCASSLDGTSANYGYTFGSGTRLTVV.

Comment on this clone: One end of the junction is discordant with germline, which a read error may explain. The chain uses TRBV7-7 and TRBJ2-3; D is perhaps TRBD2 (6 bases). This CDR3 has 15 amino acids. The germline V gene encodes CDR1 SSHAT and CDR2 FNYEAQ (reference sequence). The CDR3 sequence is CASSEGLAGTDTQYF. Here the CDR3 DNA reads TGTGCTAGCAGCGAAGGTTTAGCGGGCACAGATACGCAGTATTTT.

The chain joins TRBV7-2 to TRBJ1-6; possibly TRBD1 for D (6 bases). Trimming took 2 bases from V and 5 from J, leaving 13 bases between them. This CDR3 spans 16 amino acids. The V gene's germline CDR1 is SGHTA and CDR2 FQGNSA. The CDR3 DNA sequence: TGTGCCAGCAGCTTACGAACAGGGTTTAATAATTCACCCCTCCACTTT. It is translated as CASSLRTGFNNSPLHF.

This clone was seen a handful of times. The rearrangement uses TRBV6-2 or TRBV6-3 and TRBJ1-3; D gene unclear. The V end lost 4 bases, the J end lost 0 bases, and 10 bases lay between the germline ends. The CDR3 loop spans 15 amino acids. Germline CDR1 reads MNHEY; CDR2 reads SVGEGT. CDR3: CASSSNFDSGNTIYF. CDR3 nucleotides: TGTGCCAGCAGTTCTAACTTCGACTCTGGAAACACCATATATTTT.

The table lists this clone with a few counts. The chain couples TRBV3-1 (or the pseudogene TRBV3-2) to TRBJ2-3, with 8 bases matching TRBD2. V shed 1 base and J 4 bases; nucleotides not matched to a gene: 1. This CDR3 has 14 residues. Germline CDR1 LGHDT, CDR2 YNNKEL (reference sequence). The CDR3 DNA is TGTGCCAGCAGCCAAGCGCGGGGGGCAGATACGCAGTATTTT. This codes for CASSQARGADTQYF.

The chain carries TRBV2 and TRBJ1-2; the D gene is possibly TRBD1 (6 bases). Germline-derived CDR1 and CDR2 are SNHLY and FYNNEI. This CDR3 region has 14 residues. V was trimmed by 6 bases and J by 0 bases, leaving 11 bases between them. CDR3 in DNA: TGTGCCAGCAGCGACAGGTCAACTAACTATGGCTACACCTTC. Translating gives CASSDRSTNYGYTF.